The TCR beta chain described here comes from a study of CD8+CD57+ T cells in acquired aplastic anemia. The overall study: Quantities of DNA derived from sorted CD4+ and CD8+ cells averaged approximately 3 ug.

A remark on this clonotype: Its antigen is still unknown.

By flow cytometry, patients selected for sequencing had shown an expansion of CD8+CD57+ cells. In all patients, the disease was severe acquired aplastic anemia. Germline CDR1 DFQATT, CDR2 SNEGSKA (reference sequence). Trimming removed 4 bases from V and 7 bases from J, with 10 bases in between. This CDR3 region has 11 residues. Researchers used genomic DNA as the template to profile TCR beta VDJ and CDR3. MiXCR was run by TCRdb on the reads, yielding one entry per CDR3 protein. The repertoire includes about 290,000 distinct CDR3 sequences, 56% of them detected once, and around 1.2% sits in the top ten. Study-level results: The CD8+ Simpson's diversity of patients and controls was not significantly different. Shared by patients and controls, twenty-nine CD8+ CDR3s were abundant in patients.

The source of this sequence is a human donor with aplastic anemia. The sequencing sample was made of sorted CD4+, CD8+, or CD8+CD57+ T cells (not recorded which) from PBMCs. The chain joins TRBV20-1 to TRBJ1-2; D gene unclear. CDR3 region: CSAMWIGGYTF. CDR3 bases: TGCAGTGCTATGTGGATCGGTGGCTACACCTTC.